One and the same sample provided the 5 T cell receptor delta chains below, sequenced in a study of gamma-delta chains in newborns, infants, children. TCRdb reanalysed the reads via CATT. In the table there are approximately 4,000 delta-chain clones, over 1.5% of which are singletons. Sample: blood. The receptors derive from a child who was a newborn, infant or young child, either healthy, febrile or measles-vaccinated (not recorded which).

This clone was detected a few times. The genes are TRDV2 and TRDJ3; 8 bases map to TRDD3. The germline V gene encodes CDR1 GEAIGNYY and CDR2 EKD. V lost 0 bases and J lost 0; bases outside the gene matches: 9. CDR3 size: 20 residues. The CDR3 DNA reads TGTGCCTGTGACACCGTAACTGGGGGCCTTAGCTCCTGGGACACCCGACAGATGTTTTTC. As protein: CACDTVTGGLSSWDTRQMFF.

J is TRDJ1 and V is TRDV2; 9 nucleotides align to TRDD3. The CDR3 is 14 amino acids. Looked up from germline, CDR1 is GEAIGNYY and CDR2 is EKD. With V trimmed by 9 bases and J by 0 bases, 7 bases remained unmatched. CDR3: CALRGDTYTDKLIF. For the CDR3, the DNA is TGTGCCCTTCGAGGGGATACGTACACCGATAAACTCATCTTT.

Within the sample, this clone is large. The identical CDR3 is also encoded by other nucleotide sequences in the sample. This chain connects TRDV2 to TRDJ3, with 9 bases identical to TRDD3. The CDR3 is 21 residues long. The V and J ends lost 1 base and 0 bases, in that order; junction bases with no gene match: 12. CDR1 is GEAIGNYY, CDR2 EKD, per germline. This chain's CDR3 is CACDTPTGGIKSSWDTRQMFF. CDR3 in DNA: TGTGCCTGTGACACGCCAACTGGGGGAATAAAAAGCTCCTGGGACACCCGACAGATGTTTTTC.

This clone has more than one count but fewer than ten. A far larger clone is a single base away, which makes a read error likely. Other nucleotide sequences in the sample specify the same CDR3. The chain carries TRDV2 and TRDJ3, with 8 bases matching TRDD3. V shed 0 bases and J 0 bases; nucleotides not matched to a gene: 6. The CDR3 consists of 19 residues. The V gene's germline CDR1 is GEAIGNYY and CDR2 EKD. The CDR3 spells CACDTVLGVSSWDTRQMFF. The CDR3, as DNA: TGTGCCTGTGACACCGTACTGGGGGTTAGCTCCTGGGACACCCGACAGATGTTTTTC.

As regards this clone: One base away lies a much larger clone, so this may be a sequencing read error. The CDR3 protein is CACDTGGYGHWDTRQMFF. DNA for the CDR3: TGTGCCTGTGACACCGGAGGATACGGCCACTGGGACACCCGACAGATGTTTTTC. The J gene is TRDJ3, the V gene TRDV2; 7 nucleotides line up with TRDD3. The CDR3 runs to 18 residues. V gave up 0 bases and J gave up 3 bases; unmatched junction bases: 7. CDR1 and CDR2 from the germline V gene are GEAIGNYY and EKD.